The text below deals with one T cell receptor beta chain. Its antigen is unknown. Germline loops: CDR1 SGHTA, CDR2 FQGNSA. With V trimmed by 6 bases and J by 5 bases, 10 bases remained unmatched. The CDR3 is 16 amino acids. The data derive from a study of neurological immune-mediated disorders. Unsorted libraries were generated from 2 million PBMCs. These cells had been stored in RNAlater at -80 C. Study-level points and caveats: Among 34 multiple sclerosis patients, phylogenetic grouping put the repertoires of 18 into a single related-CDR3 cluster, a possible signature. With the multiple sclerosis repertoire cluster, neither clinical nor MRI features showed any association. Multiple sclerosis patients had less TCR clonal expansion than even healthy controls, unlike HTLV-1-associated myelopathy.

Using its own MiXCR run on the 5' RACE reads, TCRdb lists one record per CDR3 protein. This sample yields roughly 100,000 distinct CDR3 sequences, of which under 4.5% are seen a single time; around 3.2% belongs to the top ten. The sequence derives from a woman aged 45-65 years with multiple sclerosis. The rearrangement joins TRBV7-2 to TRBJ2-4; the match to TRBD1 covers 10 bases. The sequenced sample was PBMCs. The CDR3 DNA reads TGTGCCAGCAGTAGACCGGGACAGGGGAGGGAAAACATTCAGTACTTC. Protein product: CASSRPGQGRENIQYF.